Sequencing of this T cell receptor (beta chain) was carried out in a study of radiation and T cells in renal cell carcinoma. Note on this clone: Antigen unknown.

This CDR3 spans 15 amino acids. V was clipped by 5 bases and J by 6 bases; unmatched bases: 4. The germline V gene encodes CDR1 SNHLY and CDR2 FYNNEI. Sequencing was performed with immunoSEQ multiplex PCR; in TCRdb, only in-frame clones are kept and a portion is missing. The sample shows over 120,000 clones, 75% to 90% of them seen only once. Study results and caveats: In blood, top tumor clones expanded by 2 weeks, shrinking by 4.

Time point denoted: blood 4 weeks post-SBRT, at nephrectomy. Documented treatment: 15 Gy SBRT to primary tumor, nephrectomy 4 weeks later. Nephrectomy followed 15 Gy stereotactic body radiation by 4 weeks. The sequenced sample was blood, obtained from a patient whose treatment included radiotherapy and nephrectomy. This rearrangement joins TRBV2 to TRBJ2-2; 12 bases match TRBD1. The receptor was derived from a woman aged 50 to 65 with renal cell carcinoma. CDR3 bases: TGTGCCAGCAGTTCCGGGACAGGGGGCGCCGGGGAGCTGTTTTTT. Translating it yields CASSSGTGGAGELFF.